Sequencing of this TCR beta chain was carried out in a study of glioma-infiltrating T cells. Using RNA template, CDR3s of TCR alpha and beta were amplified with iRepertoire arm-PCR. One-step reverse transcription and amplification started from around 100-400 ng of tissue mRNA or PBMC total RNA. Via MiXCR, TCRdb re-called the multiplex PCR reads, giving one row per CDR3 protein. The sample lists more than 95,000 distinct CDR3 sequences, roughly 25% occurring once. The CDR3 contains 15 residues. Per the germline V gene, CDR1 is KGHDR and CDR2 is SFDVKD. Turning to this clonotype: The antigen is unknown. Being one base from a much bigger clone, this may be a read error.

Study-level results: Very few CDR3 sequences were shared between tissue and blood. Gliomas, especially low-grade, showed above-expected tissue-blood divergence; non-neoplastic patients showed below.

V usage is TRBV24-1 and J usage is TRBJ2-5, with D uncertain. Material for sequencing was glioma tissue, nonneoplastic brain tissue, or PBMCs (not recorded which). The TCR was taken from a human donor with low-grade glioma or glioblastoma, undergoing nonglioma brain surgery, or in good health (not recorded which). The CDR3 region is CATSGPGGAQEIQYF. Written as DNA, the CDR3 is TGTGCCACCAGCGGACCCGGTGGCGCACAAGAGATCCAGTACTTC.